A selection of T cell receptor beta chains follows, all from one sample in a study of blood T cell repertoires in COVID-19. Repertoires were generated with immunoSEQ multiplex PCR, while TCRdb's copy carries only in-frame clones and drops some. The table lists some 210,000 clones, around four fifths of them singletons. The sequenced material came from peripheral blood. These receptors were obtained from a human donor in a cohort sampled during active COVID-19. The CDR3 runs from the conserved cysteine through the conserved F or W. D genes are given only for firm matches. Part of the rows lack a size; the others show once, few, many or a class for expanded clones.

V gene: TRBV5-6; clone size: NA; J gene: TRBJ2-3; D gene: NA; CDR3 protein: CASSSPLAKTDTQYF; CDR3 DNA: TGTGCCAGCAGCTCCCCCCTAGCCAAGACAGATACGCAGTATTTT
V gene: TRBV19; clone size: once; J gene: TRBJ1-2; D gene: NA; CDR3 protein: CASGGAGRPGTF; CDR3 DNA: TGTGCCAGTGGGGGGGCAGGCCGCCCGGGTACCTTC
V gene: TRBV11-2; clone size: NA; J gene: TRBJ1-1; D gene: TRBD1; CDR3 protein: CASSNRRTGGVTEAFF; CDR3 DNA: TGTGCCAGCAGCAATCGAAGGACAGGGGGGGTGACTGAAGCTTTCTTT
V gene: TRBV5-6; clone size: few; J gene: TRBJ2-1; D gene: TRBD1; CDR3 protein: CASSSGTDNEQFF; CDR3 DNA: TGTGCCAGCAGCTCCGGGACAGACAATGAGCAGTTCTTC
V gene: TRBV7-2; clone size: NA; J gene: TRBJ2-7; D gene: TRBD2; CDR3 protein: CASSLSLAGLSYEQYF; CDR3 DNA: TGTGCCAGCAGCTTATCTCTAGCGGGTCTCTCCTACGAGCAGTACTTC
V gene: TRBV11-2; clone size: NA; J gene: TRBJ1-2; D gene: NA; CDR3 protein: CASSLDGGYGYTF; CDR3 DNA: TGTGCCAGCAGCTTAGACGGGGGCTATGGCTACACCTTC
V gene: TRBV6-4; clone size: NA; J gene: TRBJ2-3; D gene: TRBD2; CDR3 protein: CASSLNAGGPDTQYF; CDR3 DNA: TGTGCCAGCAGTCTGAATGCGGGAGGTCCAGATACGCAGTATTTT
V gene: TRBV7-8; clone size: NA; J gene: TRBJ2-1; D gene: NA; CDR3 protein: CASSLAPGFVDEQFF; CDR3 DNA: TGTGCCAGCAGCTTAGCGCCGGGATTTGTGGATGAGCAGTTCTTC
V gene: TRBV18; clone size: NA; J gene: TRBJ2-1; D gene: TRBD2; CDR3 protein: CASGRTSGDNEQFF; CDR3 DNA: TGTGCCAGCGGGCGGACTAGCGGAGACAATGAGCAGTTCTTC
V gene: TRBV4-2; clone size: NA; J gene: TRBJ2-1; D gene: NA; CDR3 protein: CASSQVGGHNEQFF; CDR3 DNA: TGTGCCAGCAGCCAAGTGGGGGGGCACAATGAGCAGTTCTTC
V gene: TRBV6-2/TRBV6-3; clone size: NA; J gene: TRBJ2-7; D gene: TRBD2; CDR3 protein: CASSYSAGETYEQYF; CDR3 DNA: TGTGCCAGCAGTTACTCAGCGGGGGAGACCTACGAGCAGTACTTC
V gene: TRBV7-9; clone size: NA; J gene: TRBJ1-2; D gene: TRBD1; CDR3 protein: CASSSDRGWPNFF; CDR3 DNA: TGTGCCAGCAGCTCGGACAGGGGTTGGCCTAATTTCTTC
V gene: TRBV7-2; clone size: NA; J gene: TRBJ1-5; D gene: NA; CDR3 protein: CASSGQPNQPQHF; CDR3 DNA: TGTGCCAGCAGCGGACAGCCCAATCAGCCCCAGCATTTT
V gene: TRBV6-6; clone size: NA; J gene: TRBJ2-1; D gene: TRBD2; CDR3 protein: CASTPSGGAGYNEQFF; CDR3 DNA: TGTGCCAGCACTCCTAGCGGGGGTGCAGGGTACAATGAGCAGTTCTTC
V gene: TRBV7-8; clone size: NA; J gene: TRBJ2-7; D gene: NA; CDR3 protein: CASSLVGDYEQYF; CDR3 DNA: TGTGCCAGCAGCTTAGTCGGGGACTACGAGCAGTACTTC
V gene: TRBV11-1; clone size: NA; J gene: TRBJ1-6; D gene: NA; CDR3 protein: CASSRDNSPLHF; CDR3 DNA: TGTGCCAGCAGCCGTGATAATTCACCCCTCCACTTT
V gene: TRBV29-1; clone size: NA; J gene: TRBJ1-2; D gene: TRBD1; CDR3 protein: CSVEVNRGAYGYTF; CDR3 DNA: TGCAGCGTTGAGGTGAACAGGGGCGCGTATGGCTACACCTTC
V gene: TRBV6-5; clone size: few; J gene: TRBJ2-1; D gene: TRBD2; CDR3 protein: CASRALAGLNNEQFF; CDR3 DNA: TGTGCCAGCAGGGCTCTAGCGGGGTTGAACAATGAGCAGTTCTTC
V gene: TRBV18; clone size: NA; J gene: TRBJ1-2; D gene: NA; CDR3 protein: CASSPRSNYGYTF; CDR3 DNA: TGTGCCAGCTCACCCCGGTCTAACTATGGCTACACCTTC
V gene: TRBV4-2; clone size: NA; J gene: TRBJ2-5; D gene: NA; CDR3 protein: CASSQSDSKETQYF; CDR3 DNA: TGTGCCAGCAGCCAATCGGACAGTAAAGAGACCCAGTACTTC
V gene: TRBV4-1; clone size: NA; J gene: TRBJ1-2; D gene: TRBD1; CDR3 protein: CASSPGQGPYGYTF; CDR3 DNA: TGCGCCAGCAGTCCCGGACAGGGACCCTATGGCTACACCTTC
V gene: TRBV19; clone size: NA; J gene: TRBJ1-1; D gene: TRBD1; CDR3 protein: CASSTLTGTEAFF; CDR3 DNA: TGTGCCAGTAGTACCTTGACAGGGACTGAAGCTTTCTTT
V gene: TRBV11-3; clone size: NA; J gene: TRBJ2-3; D gene: TRBD2; CDR3 protein: CASSLSASGNTDTQYF; CDR3 DNA: TGTGCCAGCAGCTTAAGCGCTAGCGGGAACACAGATACGCAGTATTTT
V gene: TRBV5-1; clone size: NA; J gene: TRBJ2-7; D gene: TRBD1; CDR3 protein: CASGRDRFYEQYF; CDR3 DNA: TGCGCCAGCGGCCGGGACAGGTTTTACGAGCAGTACTTC
V gene: TRBV7-2; clone size: NA; J gene: TRBJ2-6; D gene: NA; CDR3 protein: CASSLVRDSGANVLTF; CDR3 DNA: TGTGCCAGCAGCTTGGTACGGGACTCTGGGGCCAACGTCCTGACTTTC
V gene: TRBV9; clone size: NA; J gene: TRBJ1-4; D gene: TRBD1; CDR3 protein: CASSIGQVPNEKLFF; CDR3 DNA: TGTGCCAGCAGCATCGGACAGGTTCCCAATGAAAAACTGTTTTTT
V gene: TRBV3-1/TRBV3-2; clone size: NA; J gene: TRBJ2-1; D gene: NA; CDR3 protein: CASRGYQGLANEQFF; CDR3 DNA: TGTGCCAGCAGAGGTTATCAGGGGTTGGCGAATGAGCAGTTCTTC
V gene: TRBV3-1/TRBV3-2; clone size: NA; J gene: TRBJ2-5; D gene: NA; CDR3 protein: CASSRGLQETQYF; CDR3 DNA: TGTGCCAGCAGCCGAGGATTGCAAGAGACCCAGTACTTC
V gene: TRBV10-2; clone size: few; J gene: TRBJ2-1; D gene: TRBD2; CDR3 protein: CASSTLANNEQFF; CDR3 DNA: TGCGCCAGCAGTACACTAGCGAACAATGAGCAGTTCTTC
V gene: TRBV19; clone size: NA; J gene: TRBJ1-3; D gene: TRBD1; CDR3 protein: CASGQGRRNTIYF; CDR3 DNA: TGTGCCAGTGGACAGGGGAGAAGAAACACCATATATTTT